A single T cell receptor (beta chain) is shown here with its context. Its antigen is not known. This record comes from a study of T cells in Graves' hyperthyroidism and ophthalmopathy. Uncontrolled infection, other autoimmune disease, pregnancy or lactation led to exclusion. Trimming at V came to 3 bases and at J to 3 bases, leaving 10 bases not matched to a gene. The CDR3 contains 17 residues. From germline, CDR1 is MDHEN and CDR2 SYDVKM. Regarding the study as a whole: Blood samples included most of the expanded thyroid clonotypes exceeding 0.001.

RNA transcripts gave rise to amplified TCR beta CDR3 regions. An initial round of RT-PCR targeting the TCR CDR3 relied on the HTBI primer set. From the multiplex PCR reads, TCRdb called clonotypes with MiXCR, one entry per CDR3 protein. This sample has 340,000 or so distinct CDR3 sequences; around a sixth occur once, and the top ten carry roughly 31%. Input material: blood. J is TRBJ2-2 and V is TRBV28; TRBD1 matches at 7 bases. The TCR originated in a man aged 25-45 years with Graves' hyperthyroidism. CDR3 sequence: CASSFPWAGTDTGELFF. The DNA of the CDR3 is TGTGCCAGCAGTTTTCCCTGGGCCGGGACAGACACCGGGGAGCTGTTTTTT.